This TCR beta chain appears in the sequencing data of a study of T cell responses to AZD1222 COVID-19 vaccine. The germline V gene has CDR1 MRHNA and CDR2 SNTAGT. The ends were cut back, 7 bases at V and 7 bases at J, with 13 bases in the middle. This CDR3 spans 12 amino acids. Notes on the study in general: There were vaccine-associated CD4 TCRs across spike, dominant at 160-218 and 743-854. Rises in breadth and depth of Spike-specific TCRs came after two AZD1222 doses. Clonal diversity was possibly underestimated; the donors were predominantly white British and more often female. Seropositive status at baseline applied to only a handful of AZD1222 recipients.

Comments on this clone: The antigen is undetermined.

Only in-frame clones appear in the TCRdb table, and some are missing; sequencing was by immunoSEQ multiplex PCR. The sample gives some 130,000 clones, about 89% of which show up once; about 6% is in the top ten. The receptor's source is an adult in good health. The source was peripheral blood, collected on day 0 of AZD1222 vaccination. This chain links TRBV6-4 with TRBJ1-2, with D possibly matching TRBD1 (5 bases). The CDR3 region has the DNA TGTGCCAGCACTGTGACAGAGAGTGGCTACACCTTC. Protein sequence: CASTVTESGYTF.